This TCR beta chain appears in the sequencing data of a study of identifying expanded T cells in peripheral blood. The data were produced by immunoSEQ multiplex PCR, yet TCRdb's version contains in-frame clones alone and is incomplete. The table shows more than 75,000 clones, with about 86% occurring only once. The CDR3 is 14 residues long. Germline loops: CDR1 MNHNS, CDR2 SASEGT. J gave up 6 bases and V 7 bases, and 3 bases lay outside the gene matches. During the collection period, no donor immune events like infections were recorded. The chain employs TRBV6-1 and TRBJ1-6; 10 positions agree with TRBD1. The sequenced sample was blood. The sequence came from a person between 18 and 75 years old in good health. The CDR3 bases are TGTGCCAGCATGAGGGACAGGGGTAATTCACCCCTCCACTTT. This encodes CASMRDRGNSPLHF.